The text below deals with one T cell receptor (beta chain). Sequenced by immunoSEQ multiplex PCR; TCRdb stores in-frame clones only, minus some. The sample lists over 55,000 clones, about 91% occurring once. These data belong to a study of OX40 agonist ivuxolimab in advanced cancers. Study information: Clinicians treated patients with ivuxolimab, an agonistic anti-OX40 (CD134) antibody. Patients in the trial were receiving intravenous ivuxolimab every 2 weeks, at doses of 0.01 to 10 mg/kg.

Germline-derived CDR1 and CDR2 are MDHEN and SYDVKM. There are 14 residues in the CDR3. V lost 2 bases to trimming and J lost 3 bases; unmatched junction nucleotides: 4. Sequenced material: CD4+ or CD8+ T cells sorted from blood, taken in a trial of the OX40 agonist ivuxolimab. This receptor was obtained from an adult with an advanced solid tumor such as melanoma, head and neck, liver or kidney cancer. V usage is TRBV28 and J usage is TRBJ2-7; 7 bases agree with TRBD1. CDR3 bases: TGTGCCAGCAGTTTACAGGGGGATGGCTACGAGCAGTACTTC. It yields the protein CASSLQGDGYEQYF.